Listed below are T cell receptor beta chains from one sample, sequenced in a study of T cells in Graves' hyperthyroidism and ophthalmopathy. One entry per CDR3 protein results from TCRdb running MiXCR on the multiplex PCR reads. The table records a few hundred thousand distinct CDR3 sequences, approximately 16% of them present only once. Material: blood. These receptors were obtained from a middle-aged woman with Graves' ophthalmopathy. CDR3s include the opening cysteine and the closing phenylalanine or tryptophan. The D gene is left open where the match is weak. For some rows the clone size is stated as once, few or many, or as a class when expanded; others skip it.

cdr3_aa cdr3_nt clone_size j_call v_call d_call
CASSLSSGGVETQYF TGTGCCAGCAGTTTATCTAGCGGGGGGGTAGAGACCCAGTACTTC . TRBJ2-5 TRBV12-3/TRBV12-4 TRBD2
CATSDSPGRPPAFF TGTGCCACCAGTGACTCCCCGGGTCGTCCCCCGGCTTTCTTT few TRBJ1-1 TRBV24-1 .
CASSSGGGYQETQYF TGCGCCAGCAGCTCTGGCGGGGGCTACCAAGAGACCCAGTACTTC many TRBJ2-5 TRBV5-1 .
CASNDRYGELFF TGTGCCAGCAACGACCGGTACGGGGAGCTGTTTTTT many TRBJ2-2 TRBV12-3/TRBV12-4 .
CASSPTAGYYGYTF TGTGCCAGCAGCCCCACCGCGGGGTACTATGGCTACACCTTC many TRBJ1-2 TRBV3-1 .
CASSRQIGEKLFF TGTGCCAGCAGTCGACAGATCGGGGAAAAACTGTTTTTT few TRBJ1-4 TRBV6-1 .
CASSFAGSGADTQYF TGTGCCAGCAGCTTCGCCGGTAGCGGGGCCGATACGCAGTATTTT . TRBJ2-3 TRBV7-9 TRBD2
CASSSSSSGAQETQYF TGTGCCAGCAGTTCCTCCTCAAGCGGGGCCCAAGAGACCCAGTACTTC . TRBJ2-5 TRBV6-5 TRBD2
CASSLSGGRRPNTGELFF TGTGCCAGCAGCCTATCGGGCGGACGCCGACCGAACACCGGGGAGCTGTTTTTT few TRBJ2-2 TRBV5-8 .
CASGEDRIYEQYF TGTGCCAGCGGGGAGGACAGGATCTACGAGCAGTACTTC many TRBJ2-7 TRBV2 .
CSAPEGRGREQYF TGCAGTGCTCCCGAGGGCAGGGGAAGAGAGCAGTACTTC many TRBJ2-7 TRBV20-1 .
CASSLTGYEQFF TGTGCCAGCAGTTTAACGGGGTATGAGCAGTTCTTC many TRBJ2-1 TRBV27 .
CASSESGVRERSGEQFF TGCGCCAGCAGTGAGTCCGGCGTGCGGGAGAGGTCGGGTGAGCAGTTCTTC many TRBJ2-1 TRBV10-1 TRBD2
CASSYPQGANTEAFF TGTGCCAGCAGTTACCCACAGGGGGCGAATACTGAAGCTTTCTTT few TRBJ1-1 TRBV6-5 TRBD1
CATTSGVPEYEQYF TGTGCCACGACTAGCGGGGTCCCTGAGTACGAGCAGTACTTC few TRBJ2-7 TRBV30 TRBD2
CASSEGLASNEQYF TGTGCCAGCAGTGAGGGACTAGCGAGCAACGAGCAGTACTTC many TRBJ2-7 TRBV12-3/TRBV12-4 TRBD2
CSVRGSFQNIQYF TGCAGCGTTCGCGGGAGCTTCCAAAACATTCAGTACTTC few TRBJ2-4 TRBV29-1 TRBD2
CASSVSEQHEQYF TGTGCCAGTAGTGTAAGTGAGCAACACGAGCAGTACTTC . TRBJ2-7 TRBV19 .
CSVEPLAGPTDTQYF TGCAGCGTTGAACCTCTAGCGGGACCCACAGATACGCAGTATTTT few TRBJ2-3 TRBV29-1 TRBD2
CSADDREGEQYF TGCAGCGCCGATGACAGGGAGGGGGAGCAGTACTTC few TRBJ2-7 TRBV29-1 .
CASLQGIADQPQHF TGTGCCAGCCTACAGGGGATTGCAGATCAGCCCCAGCATTTT . TRBJ1-5 TRBV6-1 TRBD1
CASSERRYTDTQYF TGTGCCAGCAGTGAACGGCGCTACACAGATACGCAGTATTTT few TRBJ2-3 TRBV2 .
CATSPQGKDYGYTF TGTGCCACCAGCCCACAGGGGAAGGACTATGGCTACACCTTC . TRBJ1-2 TRBV15 TRBD1
CASSNGRRTNTDTQYF TGTGCCAGTAGTAACGGTCGTCGGACCAACACAGATACGCAGTATTTT . TRBJ2-3 TRBV19 .
CASSPGLAGVAGELFF TGCGCCAGCAGCCCGGGACTAGCGGGAGTAGCCGGGGAGCTGTTTTTT few TRBJ2-2 TRBV4-1 TRBD2
CASSPPRSSNHYEQYF TGTGCCAGCAGCCCCCCGAGGAGCTCAAACCACTACGAGCAGTACTTC . TRBJ2-7 TRBV6-2/TRBV6-3 .
CASTQGLAGGNAIQYF TGTGCCAGCACCCAAGGACTAGCGGGAGGAAACGCAATTCAGTACTTC few TRBJ2-4 TRBV11-1 TRBD2
CASRRNYEQYF TGTGCCAGCAGACGGAACTACGAGCAGTACTTC many TRBJ2-7 TRBV28 .
CASSIIAGGRHEQFF TGTGCCAGTAGTATAATAGCGGGAGGGCGACATGAGCAGTTCTTC few TRBJ2-1 TRBV19 TRBD2
CSGDGNNEQFF TGCAGTGGGGACGGGAACAATGAGCAGTTCTTC many TRBJ2-1 TRBV20-1 .
CASSPGPPRENTIYF TGTGCCAGCTCACCGGGGCCACCCAGGGAAAACACCATATATTTT few TRBJ1-3 TRBV18 .
CASSVTGDQPQHF TGTGCCAGCAGCGTAACAGGGGATCAGCCCCAGCATTTT many TRBJ1-5 TRBV2 TRBD1
CSAYGVGVVGETQYF TGCAGTGCTTACGGGGTGGGGGTAGTTGGAGAGACCCAGTACTTC . TRBJ2-5 TRBV20-1 .
CASSVGVGQPQHF TGTGCCAGCAGCGTGGGGGTGGGTCAGCCCCAGCATTTT few TRBJ1-5 TRBV7-3 .
CSARTSGGRETQYF TGCAGTGCTAGGACTAGCGGGGGGCGGGAGACCCAGTACTTC . TRBJ2-5 TRBV20-1 TRBD2
CASSERDTSYEQYF TGTGCCAGCAGCGAGCGGGACACATCCTACGAGCAGTACTTC many TRBJ2-7 TRBV3-1 .
CASSLAGQGNHEQFF TGTGCCAGCAGCTTAGCGGGACAGGGGAACCATGAGCAGTTCTTC many TRBJ2-1 TRBV7-6 TRBD1
CASSLAKTVTGELFF TGTGCCAGCAGCTTAGCGAAAACAGTTACCGGGGAGCTGTTTTTT many TRBJ2-2 TRBV7-6 .
CASSEGNEQYF TGTGCCAGCAGTGAGGGAAACGAGCAGTACTTC many TRBJ2-7 TRBV2 .
CATRDRGLFF TGTGCCACCAGGGACAGGGGTCTGTTTTTT many TRBJ1-4 TRBV28 TRBD1
CASSRLTGGQRAGANVLTF TGTGCCAGCAGTCGCTTGACAGGGGGCCAAAGGGCTGGGGCCAACGTCCTGACTTTC many TRBJ2-6 TRBV6-1 TRBD1
CSVQTQNTEAFF TGCAGCGTTCAGACTCAAAACACTGAAGCTTTCTTT few TRBJ1-1 TRBV29-1 .
CASSIGPEGHYEQYF TGTGCCAGTAGTATAGGCCCGGAGGGGCACTACGAGCAGTACTTC once TRBJ2-7 TRBV19 .
CASSQARETEAFF TGTGCCAGCAGCCAGGCTCGGGAGACTGAAGCTTTCTTT many TRBJ1-1 TRBV3-1 .
CASTDGTEAFF TGTGCCAGCACCGACGGCACTGAAGCTTTCTTT few TRBJ1-1 TRBV6-1 .
CASSLAGRDVRNEQFF TGCGCCAGCAGCTTGGCTGGACGGGACGTCCGCAATGAGCAGTTCTTC many TRBJ2-1 TRBV5-1 .